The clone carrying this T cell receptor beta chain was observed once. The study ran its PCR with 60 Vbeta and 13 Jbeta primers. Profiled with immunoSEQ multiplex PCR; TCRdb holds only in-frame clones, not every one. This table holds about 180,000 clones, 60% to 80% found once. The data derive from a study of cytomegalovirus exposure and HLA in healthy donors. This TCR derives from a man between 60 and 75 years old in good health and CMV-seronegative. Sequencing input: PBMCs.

The CDR3 protein is CAISETLAGGPGEQYF. The CDR3 coding sequence is TGTGCCATCAGTGAGACTCTAGCGGGAGGGCCGGGGGAGCAGTACTTC. This chain joins TRBV10-3 and TRBJ2-7; 12 bases are a match to TRBD2. The germline CDR1 and CDR2 sequences are ENHRY and SYGVKD. The CDR3 spans 16 residues. Unmatched junction bases numbered 9, after V lost 2 bases and J lost 7 bases.